The present TCR beta chain was sequenced within a study of brain metastases from non-small cell lung cancer. Sequenced by immunoSEQ multiplex PCR; TCRdb stores in-frame clones only, minus some. The top ten clones hold roughly a sixth of a sample with about 2,500 clones, around 84% of them seen once. Sequenced input: tumor-adjacent normal tissue. The clonotype comes from a donor aged 40 or over with non-small cell lung cancer.

The CDR3 protein is CASSPRTGLSHGNEQFF. As DNA, the CDR3 is TGTGCCAGCAGCCCCAGAACAGGACTCTCACATGGCAATGAGCAGTTCTTC. The chain carries TRBV7-9 and TRBJ2-1, with D perhaps given as TRBD1 or TRBD2 (5 bases each). The CDR3 contains 17 residues. Per the germline V gene, CDR1 is SEHNR and CDR2 is FQNEAQ (reference sequence). The V and J ends lost 5 bases and 6 bases respectively, with 23 bases between them.